This T cell receptor beta chain was profiled in a study of blood T cells in healthy people across ages (dated by TCRdb to between 2014 and 2017). Regarding the research as a whole: In model experiments, template switching captured about one uniquely barcoded TCR beta cDNA molecule for every two T cells. Using deep sequencing normalized with unique cDNA molecular identifiers, the study measured how TCR beta repertoire diversity changes with age. Donors were grouped into four age groups: young (average approximately 15 years), middle-aged (about 38), aged (around 66) and long-lived (less than 85). To avoid experimental bias, donors of different ages were distributed randomly across sequencing lanes. The study analyzed two additional independent replicas of 1 million unique cDNA reads from the same blood draw for two donors, one aged 18 to 29 and one aged 80 or older.

The library was built by means of 5' RACE. A second PCR of roughly 6 to 11 cycles was run with a J-beta primer mix and a sample-barcoded 5' primer. A unique molecular identifier was introduced onto each TCR beta cDNA molecule by a template-switch 5' adaptor carrying 12 random nucleotides. Each sample yielded at least 2.5 million CDR3-containing paired-end reads. The Mint cDNA synthesis kit, primed by a TRBC-specific oligonucleotide, was used to synthesize first-strand cDNA from all RNA. After uracil-DNA glycosylase treatment, a first 18-cycle PCR used universal primers M1SS and BC2_uni_R on all cDNA. As for the authors' bioinformatics: Each sample was normalized by randomly selecting 1 million high-quality reads, each carrying a distinct molecular identifier. Instead of being binned into consensus sequences, reads with shared molecular identifiers were discarded. CDR3 identification, clonotype clustering and error correction used MiTCR with a Q25 quality threshold and the strictest error-elimination algorithm. A nonparametric unseen species model with Euler transformation was used to estimate lower-bound total TCR beta diversity. Using fastp trimming at Q25 and MiXCR clonotype assembly, TCRdb reanalyzed the public sequencing data and kept in-frame beta chains. Under each unique CDR3 protein, matching rows form one entry showing the most common genes and DNA. The V and J calls come from TCRdb's annotation, not from the publication. The sample has approximately 2,000,000 distinct CDR3 sequences on record, 30% to 40% of them singletons. More than 20% of the sample rests with the top ten.

Systemically healthy Caucasian individuals from Russia, roughly 40 in total and aged about 6 to 95 years, were included as donors. Each donor gave around 9.9 milliliters of peripheral blood, collected into EDTA-treated Vacutainer tubes. Ficoll-Paque density-gradient centrifugation was used to isolate PBMCs, with at least 6.5 million per sample. Total RNA was extracted from PBMCs with Trizol reagent, with at least 5.5 micrograms obtained per sample. For every donor, flow cytometry on a PBMC aliquot measured the percentage of naive CD45RAhigh/CD27high T cells. The research as a whole found: The percentage of naive T cells measured by flow cytometry correlated strongly with observed TCR beta diversity. Observed TCR beta diversity per million T cells fell roughly linearly with age, and a significant reduction was already apparent by age around 40. Donor CMV infection status was unknown, potentially confounding age-related changes in expanded clonotypes. Since profiling was done on bulk unsorted PBMCs, naive and antigen-experienced compartments could not be conclusively compared. Compared with the aged group, more naive CD4+ T cells, fewer expanded clones and increased TCR diversity were shown by the long-lived group, suggesting age selection. Estimates of total diversity based on one million sequenced T cells were considered lower bounds and underestimates.

Worth noting for this clonotype: Which antigen it targets is not known. Base qualities are not recorded, but no much larger clone differs from it by a single base.

Trimming costs V 5 bases and J 5 bases, and their ends lie 13 bases apart. The CDR3 sequence holds 14 residues, the cysteine and phenylalanine included. This entry keeps only the CDR3 DNA: 42 bases, framed from base 1. Via the germline V gene, CDR1 is MNHEY and CDR2 SVGAGI. The clonotype was recovered from a human donor in good health. The chain is made from TRBV6-5 and TRBJ2-1; too little of a D gene remains to name it. Sequencing was carried out using blood. The CDR3 has the sequence CASSGPLQNNEQFF. The nucleotide sequence reads TGTGCCAGCAGTGGCCCCCTACAGAACAATGAGCAGTTCTTC.